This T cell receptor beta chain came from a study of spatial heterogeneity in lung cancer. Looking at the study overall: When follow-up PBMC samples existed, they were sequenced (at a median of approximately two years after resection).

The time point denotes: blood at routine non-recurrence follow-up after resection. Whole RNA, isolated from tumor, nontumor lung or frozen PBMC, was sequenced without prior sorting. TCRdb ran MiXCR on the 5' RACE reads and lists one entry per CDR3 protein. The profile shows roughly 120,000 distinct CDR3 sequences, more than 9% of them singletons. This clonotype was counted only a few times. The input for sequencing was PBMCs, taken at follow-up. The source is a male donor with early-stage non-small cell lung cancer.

Written as DNA, the CDR3 is TGTGCCAGCAGCCCCACCCCAGACAGGGCGAGCACCGGGGAGCTGTTTTTT. Encoded protein: CASSPTPDRASTGELFF. This chain connects TRBV3-1 to TRBJ2-2, with TRBD1 matching over 7 bases. Per the germline V gene, CDR1 is LGHDT and CDR2 is YNNKEL (reference sequence). The V segment lost 4 bases and the J segment 4 bases; nucleotides outside the gene matches: 12. The CDR3 runs 17 residues.